This T cell receptor (beta chain) was identified in a study of memory CD4+ T cells and cytomegalovirus serostatus. Study information: Of the healthy Belgian adults, 9 were CMV seropositive and about two dozen seronegative.

Study observations and caveats: A US-trained random forest predicted CMV serostatus with median AUC around 0.9. Each of approximately 61 CMV-associated TCRbeta sequences occurred in one to five individuals.

Single viable CD3+CD4+CD8-CD45RO+ cells were sorted as the memory CD4+ T cells. Positive selection with CD4 microbeads enriched total CD4+ T cells. Trimming cost V 3 bases and J 0 bases, with 6 bases left between them. CDR1 SGHRS and CDR2 YFSETQ come from the germline V gene. There are 13 residues in the CDR3. In the case of this clone: Its matching antigen is unknown.

The repertoire was sequenced with immunoSEQ multiplex PCR; TCRdb's copy has only in-frame clones and lacks some. The sample gives about 57,000 clones, roughly four fifths of which show up once; about 0.86% is in the top ten. This chain links TRBV5-1 with TRBJ1-1; D is undetermined. The origin of this receptor is an adult in good health and CMV-seronegative. The source material was memory CD4+ T cells from blood. The CDR3 sequence is CASSSQMNTEAFF. The CDR3 DNA is TGCGCCAGCAGCTCCCAGATGAACACTGAAGCTTTCTTT.